Below, one T cell receptor beta chain is given with its context. TCR beta CDR3 sequences were amplified from RNA transcripts. Carried out on the TCR CDR3, a first-round RT-PCR used the HTBI primer set. TCRdb recomputed calls from the multiplex PCR reads with MiXCR, one row per CDR3 protein. The table records under 550,000 distinct CDR3 sequences, about 13% of them present only once. An absence of ophthalmopathy progression within 18 months meant stable Graves' hyperthyroidism. Patients were aged 18 to 65, had disease duration under 2 months, and had newly diagnosed hyperthyroidism. It was 8.5 to 10 ml of fresh peripheral blood that supplied the PBMCs. The V gene's germline CDR1 is LNHDA and CDR2 SQIVND (reference sequence). The V end lost 5 bases, the J end lost 6 bases, and 16 bases lay between the germline ends. The CDR3 has 14 amino acids. The data originate from a study of T cells in Graves' hyperthyroidism and ophthalmopathy.

This receptor was identified in a woman under 30 with Graves' hyperthyroidism. The sequencing input was blood. J is TRBJ1-2 and V is TRBV19; no clear D gene. The CDR3: CASSPQRGRHGYTF. CDR3 in DNA: TGTGCCAGTAGTCCGCAGCGGGGTCGGCATGGCTACACCTTC.